The T cell receptor beta chain under discussion was sequenced for a study of blood T cell repertoires in COVID-19. About the study: Sources were T cells, B-cell-depleted T cells, or PBMCs; the material itself was cDNA or gDNA.

Source study methods: By means of reference gene primer amplification, nucleated cell counts were estimated. Clones were sequenced by immunoSEQ multiplex PCR, and TCRdb holds only the in-frame ones, with some missing. V and J calls and clone size are copied from that table; D and trimming were computed from the DNA. The data show about 370,000 clones, around 87% seen once. A Seattle source enrolled patients during active infection and followed them longitudinally. This receptor was obtained from a woman in her thirties with COVID-19, enrolled during active disease. Sequencing was carried out using peripheral blood.

CDR3 residues: CASSLSGGETQYF. Here the CDR3 DNA reads TGTGCCAGCAGCTTGTCAGGGGGGGAGACCCAGTACTTC. The V gene is TRBV5-4, the J gene TRBJ2-5; possibly TRBD1 for D (7 bases). V lost 1 base to trimming and J lost 5 bases, with 9 bases between them. The V gene's germline CDR1 is SGHNT and CDR2 YYREEE (reference sequence). This CDR3 contains 13 residues.